This is a list of T cell receptor beta chains from one sample in a study of T cell responses to AZD1222 COVID-19 vaccine. Clones were read by immunoSEQ multiplex PCR, and TCRdb kept only the in-frame ones, dropping some. The data contain 90,000 to 100,000 clones, approximately 91% of them singletons. The sample here was peripheral blood, taken on day 0 of AZD1222 vaccination. The receptors here all came from an adult in good health. CDR3s include the opening cysteine and the closing phenylalanine or tryptophan. The order of the fields is clone size, V gene, D gene, J gene, CDR3 protein, CDR3 DNA. D genes are given only for firm matches. Size values are once, few and many counts, or a class for expanded clones, and some rows have none.

clone size: -; V gene: TRBV27; D gene: TRBD1; J gene: TRBJ1-6; CDR3 protein: CASSLLGRTGLLLHF; CDR3 DNA: TGTGCCAGCAGCCTTTTGGGGAGGACAGGGTTACTCCTCCACTTT
clone size: -; V gene: TRBV6-5; D gene: -; J gene: TRBJ1-5; CDR3 protein: CASSKIWMPQHF; CDR3 DNA: TGTGCCAGCAGTAAGATTTGGATGCCCCAGCATTTT
clone size: -; V gene: TRBV30; D gene: -; J gene: TRBJ2-5; CDR3 protein: CAWSWRGGRETQYF; CDR3 DNA: TGTGCCTGGAGTTGGAGAGGGGGTCGAGAGACCCAGTACTTC
clone size: -; V gene: TRBV24-1; D gene: -; J gene: TRBJ2-3; CDR3 protein: CATTVRQVFTTDTQYF; CDR3 DNA: TGTGCCACCACAGTGAGGCAGGTTTTTACCACAGATACGCAGTATTTT
clone size: -; V gene: TRBV11-2; D gene: -; J gene: TRBJ2-5; CDR3 protein: CASTIDWGFRGETQYF; CDR3 DNA: TGTGCCAGCACCATCGACTGGGGCTTCCGTGGAGAGACCCAGTACTTC
clone size: -; V gene: TRBV7-6; D gene: -; J gene: TRBJ1-1; CDR3 protein: CASSSGYVRNTEAFF; CDR3 DNA: TGTGCCAGCAGCTCCGGGTATGTGAGGAACACTGAAGCTTTCTTT
clone size: -; V gene: TRBV27; D gene: TRBD2; J gene: TRBJ2-5; CDR3 protein: CATQGLAGGTSQETQYF; CDR3 DNA: TGTGCCACTCAAGGGCTAGCGGGGGGAACCTCCCAAGAGACCCAGTACTTC
clone size: -; V gene: TRBV24-1; D gene: TRBD2; J gene: TRBJ2-3; CDR3 protein: CATGGLGLDTQYF; CDR3 DNA: TGTGCCACCGGCGGACTAGGTCTCGATACGCAGTATTTT
clone size: -; V gene: TRBV28; D gene: -; J gene: TRBJ2-7; CDR3 protein: CASSFQYEQYF; CDR3 DNA: TGTGCCAGCAGTTTCCAGTACGAGCAGTACTTC
clone size: -; V gene: TRBV6-5; D gene: -; J gene: TRBJ1-1; CDR3 protein: CASSPPGGGTEAFF; CDR3 DNA: TGTGCCAGCAGTCCTCCCGGGGGGGGCACTGAAGCTTTCTTT
clone size: -; V gene: TRBV12-3/TRBV12-4; D gene: -; J gene: TRBJ1-2; CDR3 protein: CASSFGQHYGYTF; CDR3 DNA: TGTGCCAGCAGTTTTGGCCAGCACTATGGCTACACCTTC
clone size: -; V gene: TRBV2; D gene: -; J gene: TRBJ2-7; CDR3 protein: CASSGMGGEQYF; CDR3 DNA: TGTGCCAGCAGTGGGATGGGTGGCGAGCAGTACTTC
clone size: once; V gene: TRBV9; D gene: TRBD2; J gene: TRBJ2-3; CDR3 protein: CASEGGGAGTQYF; CDR3 DNA: TGTGCCAGTGAGGGCGGGGGGGCTGGTACGCAGTATTTT
clone size: -; V gene: TRBV9; D gene: TRBD2; J gene: TRBJ2-3; CDR3 protein: CASSRATLWTSGGSTDTQYF; CDR3 DNA: TGTGCCAGCAGCCGAGCTACTCTTTGGACTAGCGGCGGGTCCACAGATACGCAGTATTTT
clone size: few; V gene: TRBV28; D gene: TRBD1; J gene: TRBJ2-2; CDR3 protein: CASLPGQLNTGELFF; CDR3 DNA: TGTGCCAGCCTCCCGGGACAGCTGAACACCGGGGAGCTGTTTTTT
clone size: -; V gene: TRBV12-3/TRBV12-4; D gene: -; J gene: TRBJ1-2; CDR3 protein: CASSFGGVTF; CDR3 DNA: TGTGCCAGCAGCTTCGGGGGAGTCACCTTC
clone size: -; V gene: TRBV11-3; D gene: -; J gene: TRBJ2-3; CDR3 protein: CASSLGTVGADTQYF; CDR3 DNA: TGTGCCAGCAGCCTAGGCACAGTAGGGGCAGATACGCAGTATTTT
clone size: -; V gene: TRBV4-1; D gene: -; J gene: TRBJ1-1; CDR3 protein: CASSQEVVGNTEAFF; CDR3 DNA: TGCGCCAGCAGCCAAGAGGTGGTAGGGAACACTGAAGCTTTCTTT
clone size: few; V gene: TRBV7-9; D gene: -; J gene: TRBJ1-2; CDR3 protein: CASSLEGSGGYTF; CDR3 DNA: TGTGCCAGCAGCTTAGAGGGTTCAGGTGGCTACACCTTC
clone size: -; V gene: TRBV29-1; D gene: -; J gene: TRBJ1-2; CDR3 protein: CSVLGQGHGYTF; CDR3 DNA: TGCAGCGTTTTGGGGCAGGGCCATGGCTACACCTTC
clone size: -; V gene: TRBV5-1; D gene: TRBD1; J gene: TRBJ1-2; CDR3 protein: CASSWGQNYGYTF; CDR3 DNA: TGCGCCAGCAGCTGGGGACAGAACTATGGCTACACCTTC
clone size: -; V gene: TRBV7-9; D gene: -; J gene: TRBJ1-5; CDR3 protein: CASGLHGGDQPQHF; CDR3 DNA: TGTGCCAGCGGACTTCATGGGGGAGATCAGCCCCAGCATTTT
clone size: -; V gene: TRBV30; D gene: -; J gene: TRBJ1-5; CDR3 protein: CAWSVQKDQPQHF; CDR3 DNA: TGTGCCTGGAGTGTACAGAAGGATCAGCCCCAGCATTTT
clone size: -; V gene: TRBV9; D gene: -; J gene: TRBJ2-2; CDR3 protein: CASSVGGSGNTGELFF; CDR3 DNA: TGTGCCAGCAGCGTAGGGGGTAGCGGTAACACCGGGGAGCTGTTTTTT
clone size: -; V gene: TRBV11-2; D gene: -; J gene: TRBJ1-5; CDR3 protein: CASSSHGGSGSNQPQHF; CDR3 DNA: TGTGCCAGCAGCTCACATGGGGGATCAGGGAGCAATCAGCCCCAGCATTTT
clone size: -; V gene: TRBV9; D gene: -; J gene: TRBJ1-3; CDR3 protein: CASSGPVWEQHGNTIYF; CDR3 DNA: TGTGCCAGCAGCGGGCCTGTCTGGGAACAGCACGGAAACACCATATATTTT
clone size: -; V gene: TRBV6-5; D gene: -; J gene: TRBJ1-2; CDR3 protein: CASGTGMIYGYTF; CDR3 DNA: TGTGCCAGCGGCACAGGGATGATCTATGGCTACACCTTC
clone size: -; V gene: TRBV19; D gene: -; J gene: TRBJ1-3; CDR3 protein: CASRKGGTGTIYF; CDR3 DNA: TGTGCCAGTAGAAAGGGAGGGACCGGCACCATATATTTT
clone size: -; V gene: TRBV27; D gene: -; J gene: TRBJ1-1; CDR3 protein: CASSLHEGTEAFF; CDR3 DNA: TGTGCCAGCAGTTTACACGAGGGGACTGAAGCTTTCTTT
clone size: -; V gene: TRBV5-6; D gene: -; J gene: TRBJ1-3; CDR3 protein: CASSLRGYSGNTIYF; CDR3 DNA: TGTGCCAGCAGCTTGAGAGGGTACTCTGGAAACACCATATATTTT
clone size: -; V gene: TRBV4-3; D gene: -; J gene: TRBJ1-6; CDR3 protein: CASSQDLAGDNSPLHF; CDR3 DNA: TGCGCCAGCAGCCAAGATCTGGCAGGGGATAATTCACCCCTCCACTTT
clone size: -; V gene: TRBV5-4; D gene: -; J gene: TRBJ2-1; CDR3 protein: CASSLALDNEQFF; CDR3 DNA: TGTGCCAGCAGCTTGGCCCTCGACAATGAGCAGTTCTTC
clone size: -; V gene: TRBV4-1; D gene: TRBD2; J gene: TRBJ2-1; CDR3 protein: CASSQGGLAGGDEQFF; CDR3 DNA: TGCGCCAGCAGCCAAGGGGGGCTAGCGGGGGGTGATGAGCAGTTCTTC
clone size: -; V gene: TRBV27; D gene: -; J gene: TRBJ1-1; CDR3 protein: CASSLSPRSANTEAFF; CDR3 DNA: TGTGCCAGCAGTTTATCGCCTCGATCCGCGAACACTGAAGCTTTCTTT
clone size: once; V gene: TRBV5-5; D gene: -; J gene: TRBJ1-5; CDR3 protein: CASSLDYGKQPQHF; CDR3 DNA: TGTGCCAGCAGCTTGGACTACGGAAAGCAGCCCCAGCATTTT
clone size: -; V gene: TRBV4-3; D gene: TRBD1; J gene: TRBJ1-2; CDR3 protein: CASSPTGAYGYTF; CDR3 DNA: TGCGCCAGCAGCCCGACAGGGGCCTATGGCTACACCTTC
clone size: -; V gene: TRBV14; D gene: -; J gene: TRBJ1-4; CDR3 protein: CASSPLSRDEKLFF; CDR3 DNA: TGTGCCAGCAGCCCCTTATCTCGTGATGAAAAACTGTTTTTT
clone size: -; V gene: TRBV19; D gene: -; J gene: TRBJ1-6; CDR3 protein: CASRVTADNSPLHF; CDR3 DNA: TGTGCCAGTAGAGTAACAGCCGATAATTCACCCCTCCACTTT
clone size: once; V gene: TRBV2; D gene: -; J gene: TRBJ1-1; CDR3 protein: CASSGQMNTEAFF; CDR3 DNA: TGTGCCAGCAGTGGACAGATGAACACTGAAGCTTTCTTT
clone size: -; V gene: TRBV19; D gene: -; J gene: TRBJ1-1; CDR3 protein: CASSIDIYTEAFF; CDR3 DNA: TGTGCCAGTAGTATAGATATCTACACTGAAGCTTTCTTT
clone size: -; V gene: TRBV19; D gene: TRBD1; J gene: TRBJ1-6; CDR3 protein: CASSLAGAGGYSPLHF; CDR3 DNA: TGTGCCAGTAGTCTGGCGGGGGCAGGGGGCTATTCACCCCTCCACTTT
clone size: -; V gene: TRBV7-9; D gene: -; J gene: TRBJ2-2; CDR3 protein: CASSLGRLTGELFF; CDR3 DNA: TGTGCCAGCAGCTTAGGCAGACTCACCGGGGAGCTGTTTTTT
clone size: -; V gene: TRBV28; D gene: -; J gene: TRBJ1-4; CDR3 protein: CASSLLGGAGEKLFF; CDR3 DNA: TGTGCCAGCAGTTTATTGGGGGGCGCGGGTGAAAAACTGTTTTTT
clone size: -; V gene: TRBV19; D gene: TRBD1; J gene: TRBJ2-2; CDR3 protein: CASTGTGGWTGELFF; CDR3 DNA: TGTGCCAGTACCGGGACAGGGGGCTGGACCGGGGAGCTGTTTTTT
clone size: -; V gene: TRBV9; D gene: TRBD2; J gene: TRBJ2-7; CDR3 protein: CASSVSGGGSYEQYF; CDR3 DNA: TGTGCCAGCAGCGTATCCGGCGGGGGTTCCTACGAGCAGTACTTC
clone size: -; V gene: TRBV4-2; D gene: -; J gene: TRBJ2-1; CDR3 protein: CASSQGGVNEQFF; CDR3 DNA: TGTGCCAGCAGCCAAGGGGGTGTCAATGAGCAGTTCTTC
clone size: -; V gene: TRBV20-1; D gene: -; J gene: TRBJ1-1; CDR3 protein: CSASIPGAFTEAFF; CDR3 DNA: TGCAGTGCTAGTATCCCGGGGGCGTTCACTGAAGCTTTCTTT
clone size: -; V gene: TRBV6-5; D gene: -; J gene: TRBJ1-6; CDR3 protein: CASRADSEYSPLHF; CDR3 DNA: TGTGCCAGCAGGGCAGATTCGGAGTATTCACCCCTCCACTTT
clone size: -; V gene: TRBV2; D gene: -; J gene: TRBJ2-3; CDR3 protein: CASRLPRDSRLADTQYF; CDR3 DNA: TGTGCCAGCAGACTCCCCCGGGACTCCCGCCTGGCAGATACGCAGTATTTT
clone size: few; V gene: TRBV5-1; D gene: TRBD1; J gene: TRBJ1-5; CDR3 protein: CASSAGTGVNQPQHF; CDR3 DNA: TGCGCCAGCAGCGCGGGGACAGGGGTTAATCAGCCCCAGCATTTT
clone size: -; V gene: TRBV28; D gene: -; J gene: TRBJ2-3; CDR3 protein: CASSLRPGGSDTQYF; CDR3 DNA: TGTGCCAGCAGTTTAAGGCCGGGGGGCTCAGATACGCAGTATTTT
clone size: -; V gene: TRBV6-5; D gene: -; J gene: TRBJ1-6; CDR3 protein: CASSYSGTGDNSPLHF; CDR3 DNA: TGTGCCAGCAGTTACTCTGGGACTGGGGATAATTCACCCCTCCACTTT
clone size: -; V gene: TRBV11-3; D gene: TRBD1; J gene: TRBJ1-4; CDR3 protein: CASSSSFDRAREKLFF; CDR3 DNA: TGTGCCAGCAGCTCGTCTTTCGACAGGGCGCGGGAAAAACTGTTTTTT
clone size: -; V gene: TRBV6-4; D gene: TRBD2; J gene: TRBJ2-1; CDR3 protein: CASSDSQRGGLSEQFF; CDR3 DNA: TGTGCCAGCAGTGACTCCCAGCGGGGGGGTCTGAGTGAGCAGTTCTTC